This record covers a single TCR beta chain. The sample comes from a study of control samples from healthy donors and cancer patients. Data came from immunoSEQ multiplex PCR; TCRdb stores just in-frame clones and leaves some out. The sample has 150,000 to 200,000 clones; 90% are singletons. Sequences were obtained from blood. This receptor was obtained from a woman aged 45-65 years in good health.

For the CDR3, the DNA is TGTGCCAGCTCACCACGGGGCGAGGACGTCGTCGGGGAGCTGTTTTTT. It specifies CASSPRGEDVVGELFF. The V gene is TRBV18, the J gene TRBJ2-2, with D possibly being TRBD1 (5 bases). Germline V gene lookup returns CDR1 KGHSH and CDR2 LQKENI. The V gene lost 1 base and the J gene lost 7 bases, with 16 bases spanning the gap. This CDR3 contains 16 residues.